Presented here are 24 T cell receptor beta chains from one specimen sequenced in a study of T-cell reconstitution after alpha-beta-depleted transplantation in children. The TCRbeta library was prepared with unique molecular identifiers. TCRdb recomputed calls from the PCR reads with MiXCR, one row per CDR3 protein. Counted here are 97,000 or so distinct CDR3 sequences, about 8% occurring once; the ten biggest clones make up about 17%. The specimen comprised PBMCs, sampled before TCRalphabeta/CD19-depleted stem cell transplant. Source of these receptors: a boy aged 2 to 10 with acute lymphoblastic leukemia, due to receive a stem cell transplant.

This clonotype was counted many times. The gene calls are TRBV6-5 and TRBJ2-2; D remains ambiguous. CDR3 length equals 15 residues. Trimming removed 0 bases at V and 1 base at J, with 6 bases between. Germline-derived CDR1 and CDR2 are MNHEY and SVGAGI. CDR3 protein: CASSYSWGNTGELFF. CDR3 DNA sequence: TGTGCCAGCAGTTACTCTTGGGGGAACACCGGGGAGCTGTTTTTT.

This clonotype was seen more than once but under ten times. The chain couples TRBV5-4 to TRBJ2-7; 9 bases map to TRBD2. Germline V gene lookup returns CDR1 SGHNT and CDR2 YYREEE (reference sequence). The CDR3 has 14 amino acids. J was trimmed by 2 bases and V by 5 bases; bases with no gene match: 5. The CDR3 coding sequence is TGTGCCAGCAGGGCGGCGGGGGGGACCTACGAGCAGTACTTC. Its translation is CASRAAGGTYEQYF.

This clonotype was observed a handful of times. The rearrangement joins TRBV4-3 to TRBJ1-2, with no clear D. Between the trimmed V and J ends, which lost 3 bases and 4 bases, there was a span of 9 bases. The CDR3 length is 13 residues. Germline V CDR1 and CDR2: LGHNA, YSLEER. CDR3 region: CASSHGESYGYTF. Written as DNA, the CDR3 is TGCGCCAGCAGCCACGGGGAATCCTATGGCTACACCTTC.

This clonotype has only a few counts. This chain links TRBV11-2 with TRBJ2-7; D is possibly TRBD2 (5 bases). V was pared by 1 base and J by 3 bases, with 13 bases between. CDR3 length: 15 residues. CDR1 is SGHAT, CDR2 FQNNGV, per germline. The CDR3 sequence: CASSLVGSSLYEQYF. CDR3 nucleotide sequence: TGTGCCAGCAGCTTAGTAGGGTCTAGCCTCTACGAGCAGTACTTC.

The gene calls are TRBV19 and TRBJ2-1; D call uncertain. The CDR3 totals 14 residues. V lost 5 bases and J 0 bases, leaving 8 bases between the germline ends. Germline lookup yields CDR1 LNHDA and CDR2 SQIVND (reference sequence). The CDR3 loop is CASSVGSSYNEQFF. The CDR3 DNA sequence: TGTGCCAGTAGTGTGGGTAGCTCCTACAATGAGCAGTTCTTC.

This clonotype was detected only a few times. The chain recombines TRBV7-8 with TRBJ2-1; unclear D gene. Germline CDR1 is SGHVS and CDR2 is FQNEAQ. This CDR3 has 14 amino acids. V gave up 4 bases and J gave up 9 bases, with 16 bases separating them. The CDR3 nucleotides are TGTGCCAGCAGCTCCTCAGGCCCGTACGGTGAGCAGTTCTTC. Its protein product is CASSSSGPYGEQFF. Supplemented by reference TRBV7-8 and TRBJ2-1, the full variable domain reads GAGVSQSPRYKVAKRGQDVALRCDPISGHVSLFWYQQALGQGPEFLTYFQNEAQLDKSGLPSDRFFAERPEGSVSTLKIQRTQQEDSAVYLCASSSSGPYGEQFFGPGTRLTVL.

This clonotype occurred many times. The V call is TRBV6-5, the J call TRBJ2-1, with TRBD1 as a possible D gene (5 bases). This CDR3 contains 14 residues. V was pared by 2 bases and J by 8 bases, with 13 bases between. In germline, CDR1 is MNHEY, CDR2 SVGAGI. In DNA form, the CDR3 reads TGTGCCAGCAGTTACCCAAGTAGGGGCGATGAGCAGTTCTTC. Translation gives CASSYPSRGDEQFF.

This clonotype appeared many times. The V gene is TRBV7-2, the J gene TRBJ1-1; TRBD1 matches 7 bases. CDR3 length: 14 residues. V was pared by 5 bases and J by 1 base, with 4 bases of the junction left unmatched. In germline, CDR1 is SGHTA, CDR2 FQGNSA. The CDR3 is CASSLGQSNTEAFF. The CDR3, as DNA: TGTGCCAGCAGCCTGGGACAGTCGAACACTGAAGCTTTCTTT.

With regard to this clonotype: A much more abundant neighbour one base away suggests this may be a read error. The rearrangement joins TRBV20-1 to TRBJ2-2, with D maybe TRBD1 (6 bases). This CDR3 comprises 15 residues. Germline CDR1 reads DFQATT; CDR2 reads SNEGSKA (reference sequence). The CDR3: CSASWGRGNTVELFF. The CDR3 region has the DNA TGCAGTGCGAGCTGGGGCAGGGGAAACACCGTGGAGCTGTTTTTT.

This clonotype came up many times. The V gene is TRBV20-1, the J gene TRBJ2-7, with TRBD1 as a possible D gene (6 bases). In germline, CDR1 is DFQATT, CDR2 SNEGSKA (reference sequence). The ends were cut back, 3 bases at V and 2 bases at J, with 14 bases in the middle. The CDR3 sequence is 14 residues long. The CDR3 coding sequence is TGCAGTGCTAGTGTTCGGGACATCCCCTACGAGCAGTACTTC. Its protein is CSASVRDIPYEQYF.

There are a few counts of this clonotype. V and J are TRBV6-4 and TRBJ2-1, with 11 bases aligning to TRBD2. The germline CDR1 and CDR2 sequences are MRHNA and SNTAGT. With V trimmed by 2 bases and J by 6 bases, 3 bases remained unmatched. CDR3 size: 15 residues. The CDR3 DNA is TGTGCCAGCAGTGACATAGCGGGGGGGCCCAATGAGCAGTTCTTC. Translating it yields CASSDIAGGPNEQFF.

V usage is TRBV12-3 or TRBV12-4 and J usage is TRBJ1-3; D perhaps matches TRBD1 (6 bases). The CDR3 covers 15 residues. The V end lost 5 bases, the J end lost 0 bases, and 11 bases lay between the germline ends. CDR3 amino acids: CASSLDSLSGNTIYF. DNA of the CDR3: TGTGCCAGCAGTCTGGACAGCCTCTCTGGAAACACCATATATTTT.

This clonotype was counted ten times or more. V gene TRBV20-1 combines with J gene TRBJ1-2; 10 nucleotides agree with TRBD1. CDR1 and CDR2 from the germline V gene are DFQATT and SNEGSKA (reference sequence). The CDR3 length is 15 residues. The J segment lost 4 bases and the V segment lost 4 bases, leaving 9 bases of the junction unmatched. The CDR3 here is CSANPDRGLFYGYTF. Here the CDR3 DNA reads TGCAGTGCTAACCCAGACAGGGGGCTATTCTATGGCTACACCTTC.

This clonotype showed up many times. This rearrangement joins TRBV5-4 to TRBJ1-5; 7 nucleotides agree with TRBD1. The CDR3 spans 14 residues. Losses at the gene ends were 4 bases for V and 6 bases for J; bases not matched to a gene: 7. Germline V lookup: CDR1 SGHNT, CDR2 YYREEE (reference sequence). This CDR3 is CASSLTGSGQPQHF. CDR3 DNA: TGTGCCAGCAGCCTGACAGGGTCGGGTCAGCCCCAGCATTTT.

This clonotype was counted at least ten times. The chain links TRBV20-1 to TRBJ1-3; TRBD1 aligns across 7 bases. J gave up 2 bases and V 0 bases, and 4 bases lay outside the gene matches. The CDR3 contains 15 residues. Germline assignment: CDR1 DFQATT and CDR2 SNEGSKA (reference sequence). The chain's CDR3 is CSARDPGTAGNTIYF. CDR3 DNA: TGCAGTGCTAGAGACCCCGGGACAGCTGGAAACACCATATATTTT.

The sample holds many counts of this clonotype. The rearrangement uses TRBV20-1 and TRBJ2-3; D call uncertain. The CDR3 is 10 amino acids. Germline lookup yields CDR1 DFQATT and CDR2 SNEGSKA (reference sequence). The ends were cut back, 6 bases at V and 7 bases at J, with 8 bases in the middle. The chain's CDR3 is CSALSNTQYF. As DNA, the CDR3 is TGCAGTGCGCTTAGTAATACGCAGTATTTT.

There are a few counts of this clonotype. V and J are TRBV5-5 and TRBJ1-5; TRBD1 aligns across 7 bases. Per the germline V gene, CDR1 is SGHKS and CDR2 is YYEKEE (reference sequence). The J segment lost 5 bases and the V segment lost 3 bases, leaving 2 bases of the junction unmatched. CDR3 length: 13 residues. CDR3 amino acids: CASSWTGHQPQHF. The CDR3 DNA sequence: TGTGCCAGCAGCTGGACAGGACATCAGCCCCAGCATTTT.

This clonotype was recorded many times. The chain recombines TRBV7-9 with TRBJ1-5; no clear D. CDR1 SEHNR and CDR2 FQNEAQ come from the germline V gene (reference sequence). Trimming took 4 bases from V and 2 from J, leaving 12 bases between them. This CDR3 has 15 amino acids. CDR3 sequence reads: CASSSDVGGNQPQHF. The CDR3 region has the DNA TGTGCCAGCAGCTCTGACGTAGGAGGCAATCAGCCCCAGCATTTT. Looking up the rest from reference TRBV7-9 and TRBJ1-5 gives the full variable domain: DTGVSQNPRHKITKRGQNVTFRCDPISEHNRLYWYRQTLGQGPEFLTYFQNEAQLEKSRLLSDRFSAERPKGSFSTLEIQRTEQGDSAMYLCASSSDVGGNQPQHFGDGTRLSIL.

The V call is TRBV20-1, the J call TRBJ1-1; D remains unclear. Trimming shortened V by 2 bases and J by 4 bases, and 14 bases separated the two germline ends. CDR3 size: 14 residues. Germline CDR1 and CDR2: DFQATT and SNEGSKA (reference sequence). The CDR3 is CSARTQRGGTEAFF. DNA for the CDR3: TGCAGTGCTAGAACCCAAAGAGGTGGCACTGAAGCTTTCTTT.

This clonotype was detected only a few times. This rearrangement joins TRBV20-1 to TRBJ1-6; a possible D gene is TRBD1 (6 bases). CDR1 and CDR2 (germline): DFQATT, SNEGSKA (reference sequence). This CDR3 is 16 amino acids long. Trimming left V 3 bases short and J 7 bases short, with 19 bases between. The CDR3 is CSASPGGQGRNSPLHF. CDR3 sequence (DNA): TGCAGTGCTAGCCCGGGGGGGCAGGGGAGGAATTCACCCCTCCACTTT.

This clonotype showed up many times. This chain connects TRBV20-1 to TRBJ2-6, with D uncertain. Trimming removed 5 bases from V and 1 base from J, with 12 bases in between. Germline V gene data show CDR1 as DFQATT and CDR2 as SNEGSKA (reference sequence). The CDR3 is 15 amino acids. DNA of the CDR3: TGCAGTGCTGGATTGACGGGTTCTGGGGCCAACGTCCTGACTTTC. This gives the protein CSAGLTGSGANVLTF.

Only a few counts were recorded for this clonotype. The V call is TRBV28, the J call TRBJ1-1; 12 bases fit TRBD1. The CDR3 runs 14 residues. From germline, CDR1 is MDHEN and CDR2 SYDVKM. Unmatched junction bases numbered 10, after V lost 6 bases and J lost 11 bases. CDR3 in amino acids: CASRGTGGAWGAFF. In DNA, the CDR3 is TGTGCCAGCAGGGGGACAGGGGGCGCTTGGGGTGCTTTCTTT.

There are a few counts of this clonotype. The chain carries TRBV6-1 and TRBJ2-2, with 13 positions matching TRBD2. There are 16 residues in the CDR3. Germline V gene sequence: CDR1 MNHNS, CDR2 SASEGT. The trim removed 6 bases at V and 1 base at J, leaving 2 bases unmatched. The CDR3 DNA reads TGTGCCAGCAGGACTAGCGGGGGGTGGAACACCGGGGAGCTGTTTTTT. This codes for CASRTSGGWNTGELFF.

This clonotype was counted a few times. The V gene is TRBV3-1, the J gene TRBJ2-5; D ambiguous. Germline assignment: CDR1 LGHDT and CDR2 YNNKEL (reference sequence). V gave up 7 bases and J gave up 1 base, with 25 bases separating them. The CDR3 is made up of 18 amino acids. CDR3 loop: CASTPVKRPLPTQETQYF. The CDR3 DNA reads as TGTGCCAGCACCCCGGTTAAGAGGCCACTCCCGACCCAAGAGACCCAGTACTTC.